A single sample gave rise to the 27 T cell receptor beta chains below, sequenced in a study of PD-1 blockade in classical Hodgkin lymphoma. Assay: immunoSEQ multiplex PCR; the TCRdb copy retains only in-frame clones and omits some. Of tens of thousands of clones listed, around 90% are singletons. In every patient, relapse followed autologous stem cell transplantation, while exposure to brentuximab vedotin differed. The material was peripheral blood mononuclear cells (PBMCs), obtained at baseline. The origin of the receptors is a human donor with classical Hodgkin lymphoma.

This rearrangement joins TRBV19 to TRBJ2-1; 12 nucleotides match TRBD2. Germline-derived CDR1 and CDR2 are LNHDA and SQIVND (reference sequence). The CDR3 is 19 residues long. With 3 bases clipped from V and 0 bases from J, the junction kept 9 bases outside the gene matches. CDR3 in amino acids: CASSISGLAGGNSYNEQFF. CDR3 sequence (DNA): TGTGCCAGTAGTATCTCCGGGCTAGCGGGGGGGAACTCCTACAATGAGCAGTTCTTC.

This clone appeared once. The CDR3 sequence: CASSQQGNELFF. CDR3 bases: TGTGCCAGCAGCCAACAGGGAAATGAGCTGTTTTTT. The chain links TRBV13 to TRBJ2-2; TRBD1 is a possible D gene (6 bases). The CDR3 has 12 amino acids. V was pared by 5 bases and J by 11 bases, with 12 bases between. In germline, CDR1 is PRHDT, CDR2 FYEKMQ (reference sequence).

J is TRBJ2-5 and V is TRBV4-2; 8 bases match TRBD2. Germline CDR1 is LGHNA and CDR2 is YNFKEQ. After removal of 0 bases from V and 1 base from J, the junction contained 4 bases not matched to a gene. The length of the CDR3 is 16 residues. CDR3 residues: CASSQETSGTQETQYF. Written as DNA, the CDR3 is TGTGCCAGCAGCCAAGAAACTAGCGGAACCCAAGAGACCCAGTACTTC.

In nucleotides, the CDR3 is TGTGCCACCAGCAGACGGACGGGTAACACTGAAGCTTTCTTT. Amino acid sequence: CATSRRTGNTEAFF. V usage is TRBV15 and J usage is TRBJ1-1; D unclear. The germline gives CDR1 LNHNV, CDR2 YYDKDF (reference sequence). V gave up 2 bases and J gave up 2 bases, with 9 bases separating them. CDR3 length equals 14 residues.

The J gene is TRBJ2-1, the V gene TRBV28; D is undetermined. The CDR3 has 12 residues. Germline V gene data show CDR1 as MDHEN and CDR2 as SYDVKM. Trimming cost V 4 bases and J 7 bases, with 8 bases left between them. The CDR3 DNA reads as TGTGCCAGCAGTTCTCTTTTTAATGAGCAGTTCTTC. Its translation is CASSSLFNEQFF.

The rearrangement uses TRBV18 and TRBJ1-1, with TRBD1 matching 7 bases. The trim removed 2 bases at V and 0 bases at J, leaving 15 bases unmatched. The germline CDR1 and CDR2 sequences are KGHSH and LQKENI. The CDR3 consists of 19 residues. Written as DNA, the CDR3 is TGTGCCAGCTCACCATACTCCGGACAGGATTACTTCATGAACACTGAAGCTTTCTTT. The encoded protein is CASSPYSGQDYFMNTEAFF.

This clone came up a few times. CDR3 loop: CASSPDNHITF. CDR3 DNA sequence: TGTGCCAGCTCACCCGACAACCACATCACCTTC. V gene TRBV18 combines with J gene TRBJ1-2; D unclear. V lost 3 bases and J 13 bases, leaving 12 bases between the germline ends. Germline V gene data show CDR1 as KGHSH and CDR2 as LQKENI. The CDR3 is 11 residues long.

The rearrangement uses TRBV5-4 and TRBJ2-7, with 8 positions matching TRBD1. Germline lookup yields CDR1 SGHNT and CDR2 YYREEE (reference sequence). Trimming removed 4 bases from V and 3 bases from J; junction bases left unmatched: 9. The CDR3 is made up of 15 amino acids. The CDR3 DNA reads TGTGCCAGCAGCCCCGGCAGGGGGCCGGGCTACGAGCAGTACTTC. It translates to CASSPGRGPGYEQYF.

This chain joins TRBV6-5 and TRBJ2-3; no clear D gene. Trimming pared 4 bases from V and 2 bases from J, leaving 13 bases between. Germline V lookup: CDR1 MNHEY, CDR2 SVGAGI. This CDR3 region has 15 residues. The CDR3 loop reads CASSFNPRLTDTQYF. The CDR3, as DNA: TGTGCCAGCAGTTTCAACCCCAGACTCACAGATACGCAGTATTTT.

The V call is TRBV6-6, the J call TRBJ1-5; tentative D call: TRBD1 (5 bases). V was trimmed by 0 bases and J by 5 bases, leaving 11 bases between them. Germline V gene lookup returns CDR1 MNHNY and CDR2 SVGAGI (reference sequence). This CDR3 region has 15 residues. The CDR3 DNA reads TGTGCCAGCAGTTACTCGACAGAGGTATATCAGCCCCAGCATTTT. Translated, it gives CASSYSTEVYQPQHF.

This chain joins TRBV27 and TRBJ2-7, with TRBD1 identical over 11 bases. CDR1 is MNHEY and CDR2 is SMNVEV in the germline V gene (reference sequence). V shed 5 bases, J shed 8 bases, and the junction held 11 bases outside the gene matches. The CDR3 consists of 15 residues. In nucleotides, the CDR3 is TGTGCCAGCAGTCTAAAGCGGACAGGGGGCGGTCAGCAGTACTTC. Its translation is CASSLKRTGGGQQYF.

This chain connects TRBV6-1 to TRBJ1-4; the D gene is possibly TRBD1 (5 bases). The V and J ends lost 1 base and 7 bases respectively, with 13 bases between them. CDR3 length: 15 residues. The germline V gene encodes CDR1 MNHNS and CDR2 SASEGT. The CDR3 bases are TGTGCCAGCAGTGAAGTTAGCAGGGCGGCTGAAAAACTGTTTTTT. Its translation is CASSEVSRAAEKLFF.

This rearrangement joins TRBV29-1 to TRBJ2-1; 10 nucleotides agree with TRBD2. Germline V gene data show CDR1 as SQVTM and CDR2 as ANQGSEA. This CDR3 comprises 16 residues. V trimming: 3 bases; J trimming: 3 bases; junction bases outside the gene matches: 8. The DNA of the CDR3 is TGCAGCGTTGACGTATTAGCGGGAGGTGGCTACAATGAGCAGTTCTTC. This codes for CSVDVLAGGGYNEQFF.

The J gene is TRBJ2-5, the V gene TRBV6-5; 12 bases map to TRBD1. The DNA end is more similar to TRBJ2-7, so the J call may be wrong. The CDR3 spans 14 residues. In germline, CDR1 is MNHEY, CDR2 SVGAGI. The CDR3 here is CASSRGTGGDEQYF. As DNA, the CDR3 is TGTGCCAGCAGTCGAGGGACAGGGGGCGACGAGCAGTACTTC.

The CDR3 coding sequence is TGTGCCAGCAGCTCAGCAGGGTCTGGGGCCAACGTCCTGACTTTC. Translating it yields CASSSAGSGANVLTF. This chain links TRBV7-2 with TRBJ2-6; TRBD1 might be the D (5 bases). The germline V and J ends were trimmed by 4 bases and 1 base, with 8 bases remaining between them. The CDR3 length is 15 residues. The germline gives CDR1 SGHTA, CDR2 FQGNSA.

The chain carries TRBV18 and TRBJ1-4; D remains unclear. Germline lookup yields CDR1 KGHSH and CDR2 LQKENI. The CDR3 is 14 residues long. V lost 4 bases and J 4 bases, leaving 10 bases between the germline ends. The DNA for the CDR3 is TGTGCCAGCTCACGTGGAGGAGATAATGAAAAACTGTTTTTT. Protein product: CASSRGGDNEKLFF.

The gene calls are TRBV23-1 and TRBJ1-5; 11 nucleotides agree with TRBD1. TRBV23-1 has ORF status, its function being uncertain. Unmatched junction bases numbered 13, after V lost 9 bases and J lost 3 bases. The CDR3 is made up of 17 amino acids. This chain's CDR3 is CASSERTGGGVNQPQHF. In DNA, the CDR3 is TGCGCCAGTTCGGAAAGGACAGGGGGCGGTGTCAATCAGCCCCAGCATTTT.

The chain uses TRBV27 and TRBJ1-2; maybe TRBD1 (5 bases). V dropped 5 bases and J dropped 4 bases, with 17 bases sitting between them. In germline, CDR1 is MNHEY, CDR2 SMNVEV (reference sequence). CDR3 length equals 15 residues. DNA for the CDR3: TGTGCCAGCAGTCCCCCTTCGACAGCTTTCTATGGCTACACCTTC. Translation: CASSPPSTAFYGYTF.

This clone was detected only a few times. V gene TRBV2 combines with J gene TRBJ1-5; D is uncertain. The CDR3 has 14 residues. The ends were cut back, 4 bases at V and 5 bases at J, with 12 bases in the middle. In germline, CDR1 is SNHLY, CDR2 FYNNEI. In DNA, the CDR3 is TGTGCCAGCAGTGGGAAGGGCAACCATCAGCCCCAGCATTTT. Translating it yields CASSGKGNHQPQHF.

The chain recombines TRBV28 with TRBJ2-7; D gene ambiguous. The CDR3 totals 11 residues. Per germline, CDR1 MDHEN and CDR2 SYDVKM. V was clipped by 3 bases and J by 7 bases, with 7 bases between them. The CDR3 nucleotides read TGTGCCAGCAGTTTTTTAGAGGAGCAGTACTTC. This encodes CASSFLEEQYF.

V is TRBV4-1 and J is TRBJ1-2, with D uncertain. The CDR3 totals 15 residues. V lost 0 bases and J 4 bases, leaving 12 bases between the germline ends. Germline CDR1 reads MGHRA; CDR2 reads YSYEKL. CDR3 nucleotide sequence: TGCGCCAGCAGCCAAGATCCGGGAGGAGGCTATGGCTACACCTTC. Translation gives CASSQDPGGGYGYTF.

The table lists this clone with a few counts. The chain recombines TRBV7-6 with TRBJ2-7; the match to TRBD1 covers 9 bases. The V gene end was trimmed by 1 base and the J gene end by 1 base; junction bases not matched to a gene: 5. CDR1 and CDR2 (germline): SGHVS, FNYEAQ. The CDR3 covers 16 residues. CDR3 DNA: TGTGCCAGCAGCTTAGGAAGAGGGACAGGGTCCTACGAGCAGTACTTC. It translates to CASSLGRGTGSYEQYF.

The chain has TRBV12-5 and TRBJ1-1; D is undetermined. Germline V lookup: CDR1 LGHNT, CDR2 FRNRAP. V was shortened by 7 bases and J by 5 bases, with 17 bases between the two germline ends. The length of the CDR3 is 14 residues. CDR3 DNA: TGTGCTAGTGCCCTGCCGAGGGTAGGGACTGAAGCTTTCTTT. Its protein product is CASALPRVGTEAFF.

This sequence joins TRBV30 and TRBJ2-3, with TRBD2 identical over 8 bases. The CDR3 sequence is 13 residues long. The ends lost 3 bases at V and 4 bases at J; junction bases unmatched: 3. From germline, CDR1 is GTSNPN and CDR2 SVGIG (reference sequence). The CDR3 sequence is CAWSAGLADTQYF. CDR3 sequence (DNA): TGTGCCTGGAGCGCGGGACTAGCAGATACGCAGTATTTT.

The DNA of the CDR3 is TGTGCCAGCTCACCATTCCTCCTGGGACAGGACCCAGCTGAAGCTTTCTTT. Translated: CASSPFLLGQDPAEAFF. This chain joins TRBV18 and TRBJ1-1; TRBD1 aligns across 8 bases. V trimming: 2 bases; J trimming: 6 bases; junction bases outside the gene matches: 14. There are 17 residues in the CDR3. From germline, CDR1 is KGHSH and CDR2 LQKENI.

This rearrangement joins TRBV29-1 to TRBJ2-7; the match to TRBD1 covers 7 bases. Germline trimming cut 6 bases from V and 6 bases from J; bases unmatched to any gene: 8. The length of the CDR3 is 12 residues. CDR1 and CDR2 (germline): SQVTM, ANQGSEA. DNA for the CDR3: TGCAGCGTCCGACAGGGATCCGGCGAGCAGTACTTC. The encoded protein is CSVRQGSGEQYF.

This rearrangement joins TRBV30 to TRBJ1-3; tentative D call: TRBD1 (5 bases). Germline loops: CDR1 GTSNPN, CDR2 SVGIG (reference sequence). The CDR3 extends over 16 amino acids. V was cut by 2 bases and J by 0 bases, with 14 bases left in between. The DNA of the CDR3 is TGTGCCTGGAGTAAGGACATAACCTTCTCTGGAAACACCATATATTTT. Translated: CAWSKDITFSGNTIYF.